These 21 T cell receptor beta chains came from one sample sequenced in a study of technical replicates of blood from several donors. Generated by immunoSEQ multiplex PCR, the TCRdb table keeps only in-frame clones and is missing some. Found here are some 76,000 clones, approximately 94% of them singletons; the top ten hold approximately 0.4%. The sequencing sample was made of T cells isolated from PBMCs. The source of these receptors is a human donor in good health.

The CDR3 spells CASSIRQGNGYTF. As DNA, the CDR3 is TGTGCCAGCAGCATCCGACAGGGAAATGGCTACACCTTC. The rearrangement joins TRBV7-3 to TRBJ1-2, with TRBD1 identical over 7 bases. This CDR3 is 13 amino acids long. With V trimmed by 5 bases and J by 6 bases, 6 bases remained unmatched. Germline lookup yields CDR1 SGHTA and CDR2 FQGTGA.

The sample holds one count of this clone. The chain uses TRBV5-1 and TRBJ2-1, with D perhaps matching TRBD2 (5 bases). The CDR3 covers 14 residues. V was cut by 4 bases and J by 7 bases, with 15 bases left in between. Germline CDR1 reads SGHRS; CDR2 reads YFSETQ. CDR3 amino acids: CASSKRERVNEQFF. The CDR3 DNA reads TGCGCCAGCAGCAAGAGGGAAAGGGTGAATGAGCAGTTCTTC.

The chain links TRBV18 to TRBJ2-7, with 8 positions matching TRBD1. From germline, CDR1 is KGHSH and CDR2 LQKENI. The junction had 4 bases not matched to a gene; V was cut back by 6 bases and J by 6 bases. This CDR3 comprises 12 residues. CDR3 nucleotides: TGTGCCAGCTCGGCTACAGGGGGCGAGCAGTACTTC. Its protein product is CASSATGGEQYF.

The chain is built from TRBV19 and TRBJ2-1; a possible D gene is TRBD1 (6 bases). Germline V gene data show CDR1 as LNHDA and CDR2 as SQIVND (reference sequence). Trimming stripped 2 bases from V and 9 bases from J, with 17 bases between. The CDR3 is 15 residues long. Here the CDR3 reads CASSINQGQTGEQFF. CDR3 in DNA: TGTGCCAGTAGTATAAACCAGGGGCAGACTGGTGAGCAGTTCTTC.

This clone turned up a few times. This chain joins TRBV19 and TRBJ1-5; a weak D match, TRBD1 (6 bases). Germline CDR1 reads LNHDA; CDR2 reads SQIVND (reference sequence). The CDR3 has 14 amino acids. The V end lost 3 bases, the J end lost 4 bases, and 10 bases lay between the germline ends. In nucleotides, the CDR3 is TGTGCCAGTAGTATTTTCCAGGGGAATCAGCCCCAGCATTTT. This encodes CASSIFQGNQPQHF.

The chain joins TRBV10-2 to TRBJ1-1; 11 bases align to TRBD1. CDR1 is WSHSY and CDR2 is SAAADI in the germline V gene. With 6 bases clipped from V and 4 bases from J, the junction kept 1 base outside the gene matches. This CDR3 comprises 13 residues. The CDR3 bases are TGCGCCAGCAGCGGGACAGGGGGCACTGAAGCTTTCTTT. Its protein is CASSGTGGTEAFF.

V and J are TRBV4-3 and TRBJ2-7; 10 nucleotides align to TRBD2. V gave up 1 base and J gave up 5 bases; unmatched junction bases: 5. This CDR3 contains 15 residues. Germline CDR1 LGHNA, CDR2 YSLEER. CDR3 residues: CASSQALAGRDEQYF. In nucleotides, the CDR3 is TGCGCCAGCAGCCAAGCACTAGCGGGAAGAGACGAGCAGTACTTC.

The V and J genes are TRBV5-4 and TRBJ1-1, with D possibly being TRBD1 (6 bases). The V gene's germline CDR1 is SGHNT and CDR2 YYREEE (reference sequence). Between the trimmed V and J ends, which lost 4 bases and 6 bases, there was a span of 13 bases. This CDR3 is built from 13 residues. The CDR3 coding sequence is TGTGCCAGCAGCCGGACAGATCGCGCTGAAGCTTTCTTT. Translating it yields CASSRTDRAEAFF. The whole variable domain, filled in from reference TRBV5-4 and TRBJ1-1, reads ETGVTQSPTHLIKTRGQQVTLRCSSQSGHNTVSWYQQALGQGPQFIFQYYREEENGRGNFPPRFSGLQFPNYSSELNVNALELDDSALYLCASSRTDRAEAFFGQGTRLTVV.

This chain links TRBV6-1 with TRBJ2-7; the D gene is possibly TRBD1 (5 bases). Germline V gene sequence: CDR1 MNHNS, CDR2 SASEGT. Between the trimmed V and J ends, which lost 4 bases and 4 bases, there was a span of 11 bases. The CDR3 extends over 13 amino acids. CDR3 in amino acids: CASSGPGWYEQYF. CDR3 sequence (DNA): TGTGCCAGCAGTGGTCCAGGGTGGTACGAGCAGTACTTC.

This chain uses TRBV6-6 with TRBJ2-2; unclear D gene. The CDR3 length is 12 residues. The germline CDR1 and CDR2 sequences are MNHNY and SVGAGI (reference sequence). Deletions cut 5 bases from V and 8 bases from J, with 9 bases between. The CDR3 DNA is TGTGCCAGCAGTCCTATATCTGGGGAGCTGTTTTTT. Protein: CASSPISGELFF.

The J gene is TRBJ2-6, the V gene TRBV11-3; D unresolved. CDR1 and CDR2 from the germline V gene are SGHNT and YENEEA. Trimming removed 4 bases at V and 5 bases at J, with 6 bases between. This CDR3 is 13 amino acids long. CDR3 sequence reads: CASSSLRANVLTF. The CDR3 DNA follows: TGTGCCAGCAGCTCCCTCCGGGCCAACGTCCTGACTTTC.

V gene TRBV5-6 combines with J gene TRBJ2-1; 8 bases align to TRBD2. V dropped 4 bases and J dropped 4; count of bases not matched to a gene: 7. CDR3 length: 15 residues. Germline assignment: CDR1 SGHDT and CDR2 YYEEEE. Here the CDR3 reads CASSGRGAGYNEQFF. CDR3 coding DNA: TGTGCCAGCAGCGGGCGGGGGGCCGGGTACAATGAGCAGTTCTTC.

This rearrangement joins TRBV4-3 to TRBJ1-1, with no clear D. This CDR3 is built from 14 residues. The V end was cut by 4 bases, the J end by 7 bases, with 16 bases between. Germline loops: CDR1 LGHNA, CDR2 YSLEER. CDR3 DNA: TGCGCCAGCAGCCCGGAGGGTGTCTATGGTGAAGCTTTCTTT. Protein sequence: CASSPEGVYGEAFF.

The chain uses TRBV7-8 and TRBJ1-5; 7 bases are shared with TRBD1. Germline loops: CDR1 SGHVS, CDR2 FQNEAQ. This CDR3 is built from 15 residues. V lost 0 bases and J lost 9; bases outside the gene matches: 8. CDR3 DNA: TGTGCCAGCAGCTTAGCCGGGACAGCCTATGTGCCCCAGCATTTT. Translating it yields CASSLAGTAYVPQHF. Together with reference TRBV7-8 and TRBJ1-5, the CDR3 gives the full variable domain: GAGVSQSPRYKVAKRGQDVALRCDPISGHVSLFWYQQALGQGPEFLTYFQNEAQLDKSGLPSDRFFAERPEGSVSTLKIQRTQQEDSAVYLCASSLAGTAYVPQHFGDGTRLSIL.

V is TRBV19 and J is TRBJ2-5, with 7 bases that match TRBD2. The CDR3 has 13 residues. In germline, CDR1 is LNHDA, CDR2 SQIVND (reference sequence). After removal of 5 bases from V and 4 bases from J, the junction contained 4 bases not matched to a gene. CDR3 bases: TGTGCCAGTAGTGGGGGGGAGTTAGAGACCCAGTACTTC. The encoded protein is CASSGGELETQYF.

This CDR3 is CASSEAPQDGYTF. In DNA, the CDR3 is TGTGCCAGCAGTGAAGCGCCACAGGATGGCTACACCTTC. The chain has TRBV2 and TRBJ1-2; D perhaps matches TRBD1 (5 bases). The CDR3 extends over 13 amino acids. Germline values: CDR1 SNHLY, CDR2 FYNNEI. V shed 0 bases and J shed 6 bases, with 8 bases lying between them.

The V gene is TRBV6-5, the J gene TRBJ1-2, with D perhaps matching TRBD1 (5 bases). Germline assignment: CDR1 MNHEY and CDR2 SVGAGI. Trimming removed 2 bases at V and 8 bases at J, with 12 bases between. The CDR3 is 13 amino acids. The CDR3 reads CASSYAAGYGYTF. In DNA, the CDR3 is TGTGCCAGCAGTTACGCTGCAGGGTACGGCTACACCTTC.

The V gene is TRBV2, the J gene TRBJ1-1; maybe TRBD1 (5 bases). V was clipped by 8 bases and J by 4 bases, with 17 bases between them. The length of the CDR3 is 14 residues. Looked up from germline, CDR1 is SNHLY and CDR2 is FYNNEI. The CDR3 loop reads CASQGFGGSTEAFF. The CDR3 DNA reads as TGTGCCAGCCAAGGATTCGGGGGAAGCACTGAAGCTTTCTTT.

This clone showed up just a few times. This chain joins TRBV21-1 and TRBJ2-7; the DNA was not used to check the table's D call, TRBD1. TRBV21-1 is a documented pseudogene. There are 15 residues in the CDR3. CDR3 sequence reads: CASSKGTRSSYEQYF. The CDR3 nucleotides read TGTGCCAGCAGCAAAGGTACCAGGTCTTCCTACGAGCAGTACTTC.

The chain has TRBV7-3 and TRBJ2-1; 7 nucleotides match TRBD2. The length of the CDR3 is 17 residues. V shed 4 bases and J 10 bases; nucleotides not matched to a gene: 19. CDR1 SGHTA and CDR2 FQGTGA come from the germline V gene. As DNA, the CDR3 is TGTGCCAGCAGCTCCCTTTTGGGCAAGCGGGACGTCGGAGAGCAGTTCTTC. Its translation is CASSSLLGKRDVGEQFF.

This rearrangement joins TRBV30 to TRBJ1-1; D is unclear. Germline V gene sequence: CDR1 GTSNPN, CDR2 SVGIG (reference sequence). Between the trimmed V and J ends, which lost 8 bases and 6 bases, there was a span of 7 bases. This CDR3 is 9 amino acids long. CDR3 amino acids: CAANSEAFF. The CDR3 DNA reads as TGTGCCGCCAACTCTGAAGCTTTCTTT.